These T cell receptor beta chains were read from a single sample in a study of cytomegalovirus exposure and HLA in healthy donors. Sequencing used immunoSEQ multiplex PCR; TCRdb keeps in-frame clones, though not all of them. The repertoire holds approximately 300,000 clones, with about four fifths as singletons. Sequencing used PBMCs. Receptors originate from a girl aged 2 to 10 in good health and CMV-seronegative. The CDR3 runs from the conserved cysteine through the conserved F or W. D genes are given only for firm matches. Size is omitted from some rows. Given values are once, few, many or a class for expanded clones.

. | TRBJ2-7 | TRBV18 | . | TGTGCCAGCTCACCAGATATAGGAATCGGGTCCTACGAGCAGTACTTC | CASSPDIGIGSYEQYF
. | TRBJ2-7 | TRBV12-2 | . | TGTGCAAGTCGCTTAGTTCCTAGCGGTTCCTACGAGCAGTACTTC | CASRLVPSGSYEQYF
. | TRBJ1-2 | TRBV5-4 | . | TGTGCCAGCAGCATCGAACAGGGTTATGGCTACACCTTC | CASSIEQGYGYTF
few | TRBJ2-1 | TRBV6-1 | . | TGTGCCAGCGTCCGGGACTGGCTCTACAATGAGCAGTTCTTC | CASVRDWLYNEQFF
. | TRBJ2-1 | TRBV5-1 | TRBD2 | TGCGCCAGCAGCTTGGGTACCGGGACTAGCGGGTATCTTTTTTTGGACAATGAGCAGTTCTTC | CASSLGTGTSGYLFLDNEQFF
. | TRBJ2-1 | TRBV9 | . | TGTGCCAGCAGCGCCAGGGATGAGCAGTTCTTC | CASSARDEQFF
. | TRBJ2-1 | TRBV11-2 | TRBD2 | TGTGCCGGCAGCTTAGTCCTAGCGGGAGGTACCTACTCCTACAATGAGCAGTTCTTC | CAGSLVLAGGTYSYNEQFF
. | TRBJ1-4 | TRBV27 | . | TGTGCCAGCAGTCCCGCGGAGTTAACTAATGAAAAACTGTTTTTT | CASSPAELTNEKLFF
few | TRBJ2-3 | TRBV25-1 | TRBD2 | TGTGCCAGCAGTGAATTGGGCGGGAGGACCACAGATACGCAGTATTTT | CASSELGGRTTDTQYF
. | TRBJ2-7 | TRBV7-9 | TRBD1 | TGTGCCAGCAGTTTCGACAGGGATGGCGAGCAGTACTTC | CASSFDRDGEQYF
. | TRBJ1-4 | TRBV7-9 | . | TGTGCCAGCAGCTTAGCCCTTGGCGAAAAACTGTTTTTT | CASSLALGEKLFF
. | TRBJ2-7 | TRBV9 | . | TGTGCCAGCAGCCTTGGGGTCGACAGCTCCTACGAGCAGTACTTC | CASSLGVDSSYEQYF
. | TRBJ2-5 | TRBV15 | TRBD2 | TGTGCCACCAGCAGCCCTCCGGGACTACGATCTGAACCCGTACAAGAGACCCAGTACTTC | CATSSPPGLRSEPVQETQYF
. | TRBJ2-7 | TRBV7-3 | . | TGTGCCAGCAGCTTAGCGGCAGCCTACGAGCAGTACTTC | CASSLAAAYEQYF
. | TRBJ1-6 | TRBV27 | . | TGTGCCAGCAGACGACAGGCTATGAATTCACCCCTCCACTTT | CASRRQAMNSPLHF
. | TRBJ2-5 | TRBV2 | TRBD1 | TGTGCCAGTCGCAGGACAGGGGGTACAGAGACCCAGTACTTC | CASRRTGGTETQYF
. | TRBJ1-2 | TRBV29-1 | TRBD1 | TGCAGCGTCCAGGGGGCATCTGGCTACACCTTC | CSVQGASGYTF
. | TRBJ2-5 | TRBV5-1 | TRBD2 | TGCGCCAGCGGTTCTAGCGGGAGGTTGGGTGAGACCCAGTACTTC | CASGSSGRLGETQYF
. | TRBJ1-2 | TRBV6-5 | TRBD1 | TGTGCCAGCAGCGATCCCGGGACAGGGACCTATGGCTACACCTTC | CASSDPGTGTYGYTF
once | TRBJ1-1 | TRBV18 | . | TGTGCCAGCTCACCTTATCCGGGGGGTATGGGTACTGAAGCTTTCTTT | CASSPYPGGMGTEAFF
. | TRBJ2-3 | TRBV18 | . | TGTGCCAGCTCACAGGGGGGCACAGATACGCAGTATTTT | CASSQGGTDTQYF
. | TRBJ2-7 | TRBV25-1 | TRBD1 | TGTGCCAGCAGAGGACTGGGACAGTCCTACGAGCAGTACTTC | CASRGLGQSYEQYF
once | TRBJ2-7 | TRBV5-5 | . | TGTGCCAGCAGCATTGTGGGGGACTTCTCCTACGAGCAGTACTTC | CASSIVGDFSYEQYF